This TCR beta chain was obtained from a study of CD8 T cells in Susac syndrome. The CD8+ and CD4+ T cells were negatively isolated, with the TEMRA cells enriched by FACS. Reverse transcription used about 0.45 to 1 ug RNA and random hexamers. Coverage of TCR beta CDR3 amplification by immunoSEQ multiplex PCR extended to 54 Vbeta and 13 Jbeta. TCRdb recomputed calls from the immunoSEQ multiplex PCR reads with MiXCR, one row per CDR3 protein. The top ten hold roughly 0.15% of the sample, which has over 95,000 distinct CDR3 sequences, around 90% seen once. CDR1 MNHEY and CDR2 SMNVEV come from the germline V gene (reference sequence). With 3 bases clipped from V and 8 bases from J, the junction kept 6 bases outside the gene matches. CDR3 length: 15 residues.

This chain joins TRBV27 and TRBJ1-4; 10 bases are shared with TRBD1. The receptor comes from a human donor in good health. Input material: CD4+ T cells from PBMCs. The CDR3 DNA sequence: TGTGCCAGCAGTTTTTTTGGGACAGGGGACGAAAAACTGTTTTTT. Translated, it gives CASSFFGTGDEKLFF. Looking up the rest from reference TRBV27 and TRBJ1-4 gives the full variable domain: EAQVTQNPRYLITVTGKKLTVTCSQNMNHEYMSWYRQDPGLGLRQIYYSMNVEVTDKGDVPEGYKVSRKEKRNFPLILESPSPNQTSLYFCASSFFGTGDEKLFFGSGTQLSVL.